These 22 T cell receptor beta chains share one sample of origin, sequenced in a study of shared clonotypes between healthy human individuals. Sequencing used immunoSEQ multiplex PCR; TCRdb keeps in-frame clones, though not all of them. The repertoire has roughly 1,800,000 clones, less than 95% of them found once; the top ten carry 0.95% to 1.5%. Selected positively for CCR7 and CD45RO-negative, naive CD8 cells excluded terminally differentiated effector memory CD45RA+ cells. Material: naive CD8+ T cells sorted from blood. These receptors came from a man aged 18 to 29 in good health.

This chain uses TRBV5-1 with TRBJ2-2; TRBD1 might be the D (6 bases). The germline CDR1 and CDR2 sequences are SGHRS and YFSETQ. This CDR3 spans 17 amino acids. The V end lost 2 bases, the J end lost 0 bases, and 14 bases lay between the germline ends. The CDR3 loop is CASSFTLTGANTGELFF. In DNA, the CDR3 is TGCGCCAGCAGCTTTACTTTGACAGGCGCGAACACCGGGGAGCTGTTTTTT.

This clone has more than one count but fewer than ten. The chain uses TRBV10-1 and TRBJ1-5, with TRBD1 identical over 7 bases. V shed 5 bases, J shed 0 bases, and the junction held 10 bases outside the gene matches. CDR1 WNHNN and CDR2 SYGVQD come from the germline V gene (reference sequence). CDR3 length: 17 amino acids. The CDR3 sequence: CASSIRQGNYSNQPQHF. DNA for the CDR3: TGCGCCAGCAGTATAAGACAGGGAAATTATAGCAATCAGCCCCAGCATTTT.

The CDR3 is CASSQDPPGQGNEQYF. The CDR3 nucleotides are TGCGCCAGCAGCCAAGATCCCCCCGGACAGGGCAACGAGCAGTACTTC. The J gene is TRBJ2-7, the V gene TRBV4-3; 8 nucleotides line up with TRBD1. Germline V gene sequence: CDR1 LGHNA, CDR2 YSLEER. Trimming at V came to 0 bases and at J to 5 bases, leaving 9 bases not matched to a gene. This CDR3 comprises 16 residues.

V and J are TRBV9 and TRBJ2-1; D possibly matches TRBD1 or TRBD2 (5 bases each). V was trimmed by 2 bases and J by 8 bases, leaving 8 bases between them. The CDR3 totals 12 residues. Germline V gene sequence: CDR1 SGDLS, CDR2 YYNGEE. CDR3 bases: TGTGCCAGCAGCGTCGGGGCCGATGAGCAGTTCTTC. Amino acids: CASSVGADEQFF.

The chain employs TRBV5-5 and TRBJ1-1; 8 bases match TRBD1. Germline assignment: CDR1 SGHKS and CDR2 YYEKEE (reference sequence). The CDR3 is 16 amino acids. V was clipped by 2 bases and J by 8 bases; unmatched bases: 14. In nucleotides, the CDR3 is TGTGCCAGCAGCTTCCGGACAGGGCTCATGATAGGAGAAGCTTTCTTT. Translation gives CASSFRTGLMIGEAFF. The full variable domain, rest sourced from reference TRBV5-5 and TRBJ1-1, is DAGVTQSPTHLIKTRGQQVTLRCSPISGHKSVSWYQQVLGQGPQFIFQYYEKEERGRGNFPDRFSARQFPNYSSELNVNALLLGDSALYLCASSFRTGLMIGEAFFGQGTRLTVV.

J is TRBJ1-3 and V is TRBV4-1; weak D call: TRBD1 (5 bases). CDR3 length equals 17 residues. The V end lost 1 base, the J end lost 1 base, and 14 bases lay between the germline ends. Germline V gene sequence: CDR1 MGHRA, CDR2 YSYEKL. CDR3 sequence reads: CASSQGYTGTSGNTIYF. CDR3 bases: TGCGCCAGCAGCCAAGGTTACACGGGGACTTCTGGAAACACCATATATTTT.

The gene calls are TRBV27 and TRBJ2-1; 7 positions agree with TRBD2. The ends lost 3 bases at V and 7 bases at J; junction bases unmatched: 9. The CDR3 length is 15 residues. From germline, CDR1 is MNHEY and CDR2 SMNVEV (reference sequence). CDR3 nucleotides: TGTGCCAGCAGTTTGGTGGGCGCGGGAGTGAATGAGCAGTTCTTC. Translating gives CASSLVGAGVNEQFF.

This chain links TRBV7-9 with TRBJ2-1; tentatively, D is TRBD2 (5 bases). The CDR3 spans 15 residues. Germline CDR1 SEHNR, CDR2 FQNEAQ (reference sequence). V was shortened by 5 bases and J by 5 bases, with 16 bases between the two germline ends. In DNA, the CDR3 is TGTGCCAGCAGCCCCCTCTATGGGAGACACAATGAGCAGTTCTTC. The encoded protein is CASSPLYGRHNEQFF.

This chain connects TRBV28 to TRBJ2-1; 7 nucleotides align to TRBD1. Trimming removed 6 bases from V and 5 bases from J; junction bases left unmatched: 13. Germline-derived CDR1 and CDR2 are MDHEN and SYDVKM. The CDR3 loop spans 16 amino acids. The CDR3: CASSYPRDRENNEQFF. The CDR3 region has the DNA TGTGCCAGCAGCTACCCCCGCGACAGGGAGAACAATGAGCAGTTCTTC.

This rearrangement joins TRBV5-1 to TRBJ2-3, with 7 nucleotides matching TRBD2. V lost 3 bases to trimming and J lost 4 bases; unmatched junction nucleotides: 14. Germline lookup yields CDR1 SGHRS and CDR2 YFSETQ. CDR3 length: 17 residues. CDR3 sequence (DNA): TGCGCCAGCAGCTCTCCTTTGGGGGAGGGCCTCTCAGATACGCAGTATTTT. It specifies CASSSPLGEGLSDTQYF.

The genes are TRBV7-9 and TRBJ1-1; D call uncertain. CDR3 length equals 12 residues. Germline V gene data show CDR1 as SEHNR and CDR2 as FQNEAQ (reference sequence). V lost 3 bases to trimming and J lost 7 bases, with 9 bases between them. The CDR3 coding sequence is TGTGCCAGCAGCTTCCTGGGGAATGAAGCTTTCTTT. Translated: CASSFLGNEAFF. The full variable domain, its missing parts supplied by reference TRBV7-9 and TRBJ1-1, is DTGVSQNPRHKITKRGQNVTFRCDPISEHNRLYWYRQTLGQGPEFLTYFQNEAQLEKSRLLSDRFSAERPKGSFSTLEIQRTEQGDSAMYLCASSFLGNEAFFGQGTRLTVV.

V is TRBV4-2 and J is TRBJ1-3; D is unclear. With 3 bases removed from V and 2 bases from J, the gap between germline ends came to 11 bases. Germline V gene lookup returns CDR1 LGHNA and CDR2 YNFKEQ. The CDR3 extends over 15 amino acids. CDR3 coding DNA: TGTGCCAGCAGCCAGGACCAGTTTACTGGAAACACCATATATTTT. This gives the protein CASSQDQFTGNTIYF.

The J gene is TRBJ2-3, the V gene TRBV28, with D perhaps TRBD2 (5 bases). The CDR3 extends over 14 amino acids. Deletions cut 2 bases from V and 2 bases from J, with 8 bases between. Looked up from germline, CDR1 is MDHEN and CDR2 is SYDVKM. The chain's CDR3 is CASSLTSFTDTQYF. CDR3 sequence (DNA): TGTGCCAGCAGTTTAACTAGTTTCACAGATACGCAGTATTTT.

Concerning this clone itself: Other DNA sequences in the same sample also yield this CDR3. The chain employs TRBV9 and TRBJ2-3; 11 bases fit TRBD2. CDR1 and CDR2 from the germline V gene are SGDLS and YYNGEE. This CDR3 has 17 amino acids. The J segment lost 0 bases and the V segment lost 2 bases, leaving 5 bases of the junction unmatched. The CDR3 region is CASSVGTSGTSTDTQYF. DNA for the CDR3: TGTGCCAGCAGCGTCGGGACTAGCGGAACCAGCACAGATACGCAGTATTTT.

This chain links TRBV28 with TRBJ1-4; D possibly corresponds to TRBD1 (6 bases). The germline gives CDR1 MDHEN, CDR2 SYDVKM. CDR3 length: 13 residues. V gave up 5 bases and J gave up 6 bases, with 10 bases separating them. The CDR3 DNA reads as TGTGCCAGCAGTCCACGGGGGCATGAAAAACTGTTTTTT. This encodes CASSPRGHEKLFF.

The chain has TRBV25-1 and TRBJ2-2; D is perhaps TRBD1 (5 bases). This CDR3 contains 16 residues. Looked up from germline, CDR1 is MGHDK and CDR2 is SYGVNS. V shed 1 base and J shed 5 bases, with 14 bases lying between them. CDR3 amino acids: CASSEFGQGGTGELFF. The CDR3 coding sequence is TGTGCCAGCAGTGAATTTGGGCAGGGTGGTACCGGGGAGCTGTTTTTT.

The chain joins TRBV7-2 to TRBJ1-6; D is ambiguous. The CDR3 is made up of 15 amino acids. CDR1 is SGHTA, CDR2 FQGNSA, per germline. V was clipped by 1 base and J by 5 bases, with 9 bases between them. Here the CDR3 reads CASSLGAANNSPLHF. For the CDR3, the DNA is TGTGCCAGCAGCTTAGGGGCAGCCAATAATTCACCCCTCCACTTT.

The chain joins TRBV30 to TRBJ2-3; tentatively, D is TRBD2 (6 bases). V was trimmed by 0 bases and J by 0 bases, leaving 13 bases between them. This CDR3 has 16 amino acids. Germline V gene lookup returns CDR1 GTSNPN and CDR2 SVGIG (reference sequence). The CDR3 spells CAWSVLALESTDTQYF. As DNA, the CDR3 is TGTGCCTGGAGTGTACTAGCCTTAGAAAGCACAGATACGCAGTATTTT.

With respect to this clone: An end of the junction does not agree with germline; a read error may underlie this. This chain joins TRBV4-3 and TRBJ2-1; maybe TRBD1 (6 bases). Germline V CDR1 and CDR2: LGHNA, YSLEER. The CDR3 extends over 14 amino acids. CDR3 DNA sequence: TGCGCCAGCAGCAAAGATTCAGGGGACAATGAGCAGTTCTTC. Translated: CASSKDSGDNEQFF.

This clone was observed a single time. This chain uses TRBV15 with TRBJ2-7; D is uncertain. The CDR3 consists of 13 residues. Germline CDR1 and CDR2: LNHNV and YYDKDF (reference sequence). V dropped 9 bases and J dropped 4 bases, with 16 bases sitting between them. CDR3 region: CATAFGPYYEQYF. The DNA for the CDR3 is TGTGCCACAGCCTTTGGGCCCTATTACGAGCAGTACTTC.

V and J are TRBV11-2 and TRBJ1-1; D unclear. This CDR3 is built from 13 residues. Germline lookup yields CDR1 SGHAT and CDR2 FQNNGV. Trimming cost V 5 bases and J 6 bases, with 13 bases left between them. CDR3 protein: CASSPPSAPEAFF. CDR3 nucleotide sequence: TGTGCCAGCAGCCCGCCCTCCGCACCTGAAGCTTTCTTT.

This chain connects TRBV28 to TRBJ2-5; possibly TRBD1 for D (6 bases). The germline V gene encodes CDR1 MDHEN and CDR2 SYDVKM. The CDR3 spans 17 residues. V shed 6 bases and J shed 2 bases, with 22 bases lying between them. The CDR3 here is CASRLLPSDRRQETQYF. The CDR3 DNA reads as TGTGCCAGCAGGTTACTACCATCCGACAGGAGACAAGAGACCCAGTACTTC.